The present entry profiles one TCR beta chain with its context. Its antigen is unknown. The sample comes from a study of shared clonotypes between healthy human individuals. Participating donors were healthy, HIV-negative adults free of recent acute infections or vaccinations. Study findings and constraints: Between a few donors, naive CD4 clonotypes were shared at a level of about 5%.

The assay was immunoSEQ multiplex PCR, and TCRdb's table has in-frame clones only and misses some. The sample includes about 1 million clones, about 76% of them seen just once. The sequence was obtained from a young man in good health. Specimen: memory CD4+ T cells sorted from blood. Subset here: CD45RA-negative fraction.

The CDR3 here is CAWRPYRDRSYTF. CDR3 coding DNA: TGTGCCTGGAGGCCATACAGGGATAGGAGCTACACCTTC. The chain employs TRBV30 and TRBJ1-2; perhaps TRBD1 as D (6 bases). The CDR3 length is 13 residues. V lost 3 bases and J lost 9, with 17 bases in between. Germline loops: CDR1 GTSNPN, CDR2 SVGIG (reference sequence).